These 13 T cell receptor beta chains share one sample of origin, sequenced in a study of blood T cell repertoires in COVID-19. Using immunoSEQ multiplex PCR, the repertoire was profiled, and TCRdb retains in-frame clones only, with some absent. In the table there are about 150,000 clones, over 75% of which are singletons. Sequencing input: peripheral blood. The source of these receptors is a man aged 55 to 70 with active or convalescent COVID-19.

The CDR3 protein is CASRMGLASGEQFF. CDR3 coding DNA: TGCGCCAGCAGGATGGGACTAGCTTCAGGTGAGCAGTTCTTC. The chain has TRBV5-1 and TRBJ2-1, with 9 positions matching TRBD2. The CDR3 extends over 14 amino acids. Germline values: CDR1 SGHRS, CDR2 YFSETQ. V was clipped by 5 bases and J by 9 bases; unmatched bases: 9.

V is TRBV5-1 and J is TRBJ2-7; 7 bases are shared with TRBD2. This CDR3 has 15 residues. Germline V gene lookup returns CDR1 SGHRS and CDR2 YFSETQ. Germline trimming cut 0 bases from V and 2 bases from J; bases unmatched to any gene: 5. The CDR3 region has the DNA TGCGCCAGCAGCTTGGACTCGAGCGGGGCCTACGAGCAGTACTTC. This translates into CASSLDSSGAYEQYF.

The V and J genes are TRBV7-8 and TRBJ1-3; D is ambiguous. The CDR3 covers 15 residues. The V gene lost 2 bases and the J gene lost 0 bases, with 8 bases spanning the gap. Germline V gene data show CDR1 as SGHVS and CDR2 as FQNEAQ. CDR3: CASSLRVSSGNTIYF. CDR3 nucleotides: TGTGCCAGCAGCTTACGGGTTAGCTCTGGAAACACCATATATTTT.

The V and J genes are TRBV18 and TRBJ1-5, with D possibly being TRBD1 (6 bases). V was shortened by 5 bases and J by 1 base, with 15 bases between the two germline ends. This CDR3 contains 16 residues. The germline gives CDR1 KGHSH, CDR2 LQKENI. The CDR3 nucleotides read TGTGCCAGCTCATCTGCTCAGGGGTCGAGCAATCAGCCCCAGCATTTT. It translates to CASSSAQGSSNQPQHF.

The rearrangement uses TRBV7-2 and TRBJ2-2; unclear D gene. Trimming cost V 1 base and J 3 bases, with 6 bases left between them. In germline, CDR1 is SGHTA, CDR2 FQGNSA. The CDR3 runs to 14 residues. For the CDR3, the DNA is TGTGCCAGCAGCTTAGACAGATACACCGGGGAGCTGTTTTTT. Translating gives CASSLDRYTGELFF.

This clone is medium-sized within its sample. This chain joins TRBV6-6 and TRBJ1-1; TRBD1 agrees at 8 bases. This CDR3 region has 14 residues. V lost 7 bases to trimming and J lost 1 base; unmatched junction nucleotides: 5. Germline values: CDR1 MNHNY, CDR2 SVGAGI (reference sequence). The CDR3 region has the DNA TGTGCCAGCACCCCGACAGGGGCGAACACTGAAGCTTTCTTT. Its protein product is CASTPTGANTEAFF.

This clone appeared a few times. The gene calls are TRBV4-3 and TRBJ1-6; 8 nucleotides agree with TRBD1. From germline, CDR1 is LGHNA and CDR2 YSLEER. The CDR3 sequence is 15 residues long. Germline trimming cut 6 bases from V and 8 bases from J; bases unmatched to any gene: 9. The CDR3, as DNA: TGCGCCAGCAGTTTCAACAGGGGGGTGGATTCACCCCTCCACTTT. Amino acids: CASSFNRGVDSPLHF.

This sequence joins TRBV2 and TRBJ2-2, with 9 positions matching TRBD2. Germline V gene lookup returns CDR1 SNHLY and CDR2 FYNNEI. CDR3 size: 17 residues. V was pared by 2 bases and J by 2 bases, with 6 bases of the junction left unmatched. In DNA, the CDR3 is TGTGCCAGCAGTGAACCGAGACTAGCGGTAAACACCGGGGAGCTGTTTTTT. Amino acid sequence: CASSEPRLAVNTGELFF.

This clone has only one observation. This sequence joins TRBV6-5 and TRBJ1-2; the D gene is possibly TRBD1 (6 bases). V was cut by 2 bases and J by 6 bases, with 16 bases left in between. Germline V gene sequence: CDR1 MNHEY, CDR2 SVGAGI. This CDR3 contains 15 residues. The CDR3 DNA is TGTGCCAGCAGTTACAGGATGGGAGGGGGTAATGGCTACACCTTC. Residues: CASSYRMGGGNGYTF.

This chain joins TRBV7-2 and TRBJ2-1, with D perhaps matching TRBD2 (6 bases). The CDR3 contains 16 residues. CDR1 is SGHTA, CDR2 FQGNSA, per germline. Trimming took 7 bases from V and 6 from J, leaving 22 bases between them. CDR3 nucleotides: TGTGCCAGCACCGGACCAGGGCTAGCGCCATTCAATGAGCAGTTCTTC. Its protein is CASTGPGLAPFNEQFF. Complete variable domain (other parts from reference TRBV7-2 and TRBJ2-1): GAGVSQSPSNKVTEKGKDVELRCDPISGHTALYWYRQSLGQGLEFLIYFQGNSAPDKSGLPSDRFSAERTGGSVSTLTIQRTQQEDSAVYLCASTGPGLAPFNEQFFGPGTRLTVL.

This CDR3 is CASSSLGYEQYF. CDR3 coding DNA: TGTGCCAGCAGCTCACTAGGCTACGAGCAGTACTTC. This sequence joins TRBV7-6 and TRBJ2-7; possibly TRBD2 for D (5 bases). V dropped 4 bases and J dropped 3 bases, with 7 bases sitting between them. The CDR3 loop spans 12 amino acids. Germline loops: CDR1 SGHVS, CDR2 FNYEAQ.

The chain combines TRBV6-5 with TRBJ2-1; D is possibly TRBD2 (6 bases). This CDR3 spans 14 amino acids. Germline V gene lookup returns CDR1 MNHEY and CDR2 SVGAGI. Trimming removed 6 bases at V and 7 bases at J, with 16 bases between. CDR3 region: CASRPPGGRNEQFF. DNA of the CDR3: TGTGCCAGCAGACCTCCAGGAGGGAGGAATGAGCAGTTCTTC.

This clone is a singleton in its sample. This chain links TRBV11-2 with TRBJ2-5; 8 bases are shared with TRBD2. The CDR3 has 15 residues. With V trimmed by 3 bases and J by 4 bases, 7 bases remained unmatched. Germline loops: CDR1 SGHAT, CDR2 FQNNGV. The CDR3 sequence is CASSLIPGGRETQYF. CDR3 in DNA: TGTGCCAGCAGCTTGATACCGGGAGGGAGAGAGACCCAGTACTTC. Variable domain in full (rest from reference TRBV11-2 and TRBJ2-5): EAGVAQSPRYKIIEKRQSVAFWCNPISGHATLYWYQQILGQGPKLLIQFQNNGVVDDSQLPKDRFSAERLKGVDSTLKIQPAKLEDSAVYLCASSLIPGGRETQYFGPGTRLLVL.